This T cell receptor beta chain was observed in a study of blood T cells in healthy people across ages. Overall study results and limits: Expanded clonotype changes were possibly confounded by unknown donor CMV status. Comparison with aged donors showed that long-lived donors had more naive CD4+ cells and higher diversity.

V lost 0 bases and J lost 6, with 17 bases in between. CDR1 and CDR2 from the germline V gene are DFQATT and SNEGSKA (reference sequence). This CDR3 spans 15 amino acids. A word on this clonotype: The antigen remains unidentified.

Using a J-beta primer mix together with a sample-barcoded 5' primer, a second PCR was run for roughly 7 to 11 cycles. Using its own MiXCR run on the 5' RACE reads, TCRdb lists one record per CDR3 protein. This sample has approximately 350,000 distinct CDR3 sequences, with approximately 47% found just once. The receptor's source is a man in his sixties in good health. The chain recombines TRBV20-1 with TRBJ1-2; D is possibly TRBD1 (6 bases). Sequences were obtained from blood. CDR3 sequence reads: CSARDQGSLLHGYTF. The CDR3 DNA reads TGCAGTGCTAGAGATCAGGGGTCCCTTTTGCATGGCTACACCTTC.